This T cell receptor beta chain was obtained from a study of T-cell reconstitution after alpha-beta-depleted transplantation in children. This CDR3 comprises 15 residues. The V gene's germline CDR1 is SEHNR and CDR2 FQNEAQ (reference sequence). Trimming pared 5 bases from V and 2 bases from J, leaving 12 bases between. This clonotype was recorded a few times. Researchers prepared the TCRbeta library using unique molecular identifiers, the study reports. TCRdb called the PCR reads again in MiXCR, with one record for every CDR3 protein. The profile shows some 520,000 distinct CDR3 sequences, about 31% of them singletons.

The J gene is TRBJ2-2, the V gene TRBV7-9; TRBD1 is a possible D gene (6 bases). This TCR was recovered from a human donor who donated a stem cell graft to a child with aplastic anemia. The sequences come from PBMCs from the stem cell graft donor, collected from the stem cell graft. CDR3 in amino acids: CASSLPGHNTGELFF. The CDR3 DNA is TGTGCCAGCAGCCTACCGGGACACAACACCGGGGAGCTGTTTTTT.